The next 17 T cell receptor beta chains were all read from a single sample in a study of blood T cell repertoires in COVID-19. Profiled with immunoSEQ multiplex PCR; TCRdb holds only in-frame clones, not every one. This table has about 210,000 clones, around 90% appearing once. Specimen: peripheral blood. The receptor set was obtained from a man between 65 and 85 years old with acute or convalescent COVID-19.

V and J are TRBV5-5 and TRBJ2-2; 10 positions agree with TRBD2. Germline V gives CDR1 SGHKS, CDR2 YYEKEE (reference sequence). The V gene end was trimmed by 7 bases and the J gene end by 1 base; junction bases not matched to a gene: 1. This CDR3 contains 14 residues. The CDR3 reads CASVAGGNTGELFF. For the CDR3, the DNA is TGTGCCAGCGTAGCGGGAGGGAACACCGGGGAGCTGTTTTTT.

This clone was seen a single time. V and J are TRBV6-5 and TRBJ1-1; D gene unclear. The ends were cut back, 0 bases at V and 1 base at J, with 9 bases in the middle. Germline assignment: CDR1 MNHEY and CDR2 SVGAGI. The CDR3 loop spans 15 amino acids. CDR3 sequence (DNA): TGTGCCAGCAGTTACTCGAGTGGGAGGAACACTGAAGCTTTCTTT. It translates to CASSYSSGRNTEAFF.

The V and J genes are TRBV10-3 and TRBJ1-2, with D possibly TRBD1 on 6 matching bases. The CDR3 is made up of 14 amino acids. Looked up from germline, CDR1 is ENHRY and CDR2 is SYGVKD. V was trimmed by 4 bases and J by 4 bases, leaving 13 bases between them. The CDR3 here is CAISGAGVGYGYTF. The DNA for the CDR3 is TGTGCCATCAGTGGAGCAGGGGTTGGCTATGGCTACACCTTC.

This rearrangement joins TRBV18 to TRBJ2-5, with 8 bases that match TRBD1. V gave up 2 bases and J gave up 4 bases; unmatched junction bases: 3. Per the germline V gene, CDR1 is KGHSH and CDR2 is LQKENI. CDR3 length: 14 amino acids. In DNA, the CDR3 is TGTGCCAGCTCACCAGTCAGGGGGCGAGAGACCCAGTACTTC. Encoded protein: CASSPVRGRETQYF. The variable domain in full, completed from reference TRBV18 and TRBJ2-5, reads NAGVMQNPRHLVRRRGQEARLRCSPMKGHSHVYWYRQLPEEGLKFMVYLQKENIIDESGMPKERFSAEFPKEGPSILRIQQVVRGDSAAYFCASSPVRGRETQYFGPGTRLLVL.

This chain connects TRBV5-8 to TRBJ1-1; TRBD1 aligns across 7 bases. Germline V gives CDR1 SGHTS, CDR2 YDEGEE. J lost 7 bases, V lost 2 bases, and 5 bases had no gene match. This CDR3 comprises 13 residues. The CDR3 DNA is TGTGCCAGCAGCTTTGACAGGGTATTTGAAGCTTTCTTT. As protein: CASSFDRVFEAFF.

The V and J genes are TRBV5-1 and TRBJ2-5; 7 nucleotides align to TRBD2. The germline CDR1 and CDR2 sequences are SGHRS and YFSETQ. The CDR3 is 16 residues long. The V and J ends lost 3 bases and 5 bases, in that order; junction bases with no gene match: 13. CDR3 DNA: TGCGCCAGCAGCTGGTTAGCGGGTTCCGTAGGGGAGACCCAGTACTTC. This translates into CASSWLAGSVGETQYF.

The chain couples TRBV19 to TRBJ2-3; D ambiguous. V was cut by 6 bases and J by 6 bases, with 10 bases left in between. The CDR3 length is 12 residues. Germline CDR1 and CDR2: LNHDA and SQIVND (reference sequence). The CDR3 DNA reads TGTGCCAGTAGCCTATTATCGGATACGCAGTATTTT. Translation gives CASSLLSDTQYF.

The rearrangement joins TRBV18 to TRBJ2-7, with a weak D call TRBD1 (5 bases). Trimming took off 1 base at V and 6 bases at J, with 13 bases between the two ends. This CDR3 has 14 amino acids. CDR1 is KGHSH, CDR2 LQKENI, per germline. DNA for the CDR3: TGTGCCAGCTCACCACAGCAGGGATTTGGCGAGCAGTACTTC. Encoded protein: CASSPQQGFGEQYF.

This rearrangement joins TRBV6-5 to TRBJ1-3; TRBD1 might be the D (5 bases). The CDR3 spans 14 residues. The germline CDR1 and CDR2 sequences are MNHEY and SVGAGI. The ends were cut back, 4 bases at V and 1 base at J, with 8 bases in the middle. The CDR3 sequence is CASSLRGSGNTIYF. CDR3 nucleotides: TGTGCCAGCAGTTTAAGGGGTTCTGGAAACACCATATATTTT.

This chain connects TRBV19 to TRBJ2-7, with TRBD2 matching over 7 bases. The V and J ends lost 4 bases and 2 bases, in that order; junction bases with no gene match: 2. The germline V gene encodes CDR1 LNHDA and CDR2 SQIVND (reference sequence). The CDR3 runs to 13 residues. CDR3 DNA sequence: TGTGCCAGTAGTACTACTAGCGCCTACGAGCAGTACTTC. Amino acids: CASSTTSAYEQYF.

This clone was seen once. The gene calls are TRBV9 and TRBJ2-2; TRBD2 is a possible D gene (7 bases). Trimming left V 1 base short and J 4 bases short, with 17 bases between. In germline, CDR1 is SGDLS, CDR2 YYNGEE. CDR3 length: 17 residues. In nucleotides, the CDR3 is TGTGCCAGCAGCGTAAGGGGTCGGGGGGCCGGCACCGGGGAGCTGTTTTTT. Translated: CASSVRGRGAGTGELFF.

The rearrangement links TRBV4-3 to TRBJ2-7, with TRBD1 matching 9 bases. V lost 2 bases, J lost 2 bases, and 4 bases stayed unmatched. The CDR3 is 15 residues long. The germline V gene has CDR1 LGHNA and CDR2 YSLEER. The CDR3 loop is CASSQTGQGPYEQYF. For the CDR3, the DNA is TGCGCCAGCAGCCAAACGGGACAGGGACCCTACGAGCAGTACTTC.

The chain uses TRBV6-6 and TRBJ2-7; a weak D match, TRBD2 (6 bases). The CDR3 runs 12 residues. Germline V gives CDR1 MNHNY, CDR2 SVGAGI (reference sequence). The germline V and J ends were trimmed by 6 bases and 6 bases, with 12 bases remaining between them. The CDR3 DNA sequence: TGTGCCAGCAGCCACCAGGGAGGCGAGCAGTACTTC. Its translation: CASSHQGGEQYF.

This chain connects TRBV6-4 to TRBJ2-1; D perhaps matches TRBD2 (5 bases). With 0 bases removed from V and 7 bases from J, the gap between germline ends came to 16 bases. This CDR3 is built from 16 residues. The germline CDR1 and CDR2 sequences are MRHNA and SNTAGT. The CDR3 region is CASSDSPRAYQNEQFF. In DNA, the CDR3 is TGTGCCAGCAGTGACTCGCCGAGGGCTTACCAAAATGAGCAGTTCTTC.

This clone was detected a few times. V is TRBV19 and J is TRBJ1-1; 7 bases are a match to TRBD1. The CDR3 contains 14 residues. The V gene's germline CDR1 is LNHDA and CDR2 SQIVND (reference sequence). With V trimmed by 4 bases and J by 4 bases, 6 bases remained unmatched. The CDR3 nucleotides read TGTGCCAGTAGTACTCGACAGGGTCTCACTGAAGCTTTCTTT. Amino acids: CASSTRQGLTEAFF.

This chain connects TRBV5-5 to TRBJ2-7, with TRBD1 matching over 9 bases. CDR1 is SGHKS, CDR2 YYEKEE, per germline (reference sequence). The CDR3 totals 15 residues. Trimming cost V 4 bases and J 6 bases; bases outside gene matches: 11. The DNA of the CDR3 is TGTGCCAGCAGCCGGACAGGGGAGGAGCTTGGCGAGCAGTACTTC. Its translation: CASSRTGEELGEQYF.

This clone was counted a few times. At the DNA level, this CDR3 is encoded by other sequences in the same sample as well. This rearrangement joins TRBV6-5 to TRBJ2-1; possible D gene TRBD2, 6 bases. The germline CDR1 and CDR2 sequences are MNHEY and SVGAGI. CDR3 size: 16 residues. Between the trimmed V and J ends, which lost 2 bases and 3 bases, there was a span of 14 bases. CDR3 nucleotide sequence: TGTGCCAGCAGTTACGGAGGGACCGGGGGCTACAATGAGCAGTTCTTC. It is translated as CASSYGGTGGYNEQFF.